This T cell receptor beta chain was found in a study of memory CD4+ T cells and cytomegalovirus serostatus. The sort gate was single viable CD3+CD4+CD8-CD45RO+ cells for memory CD4+ T cells. Profiling relied on immunoSEQ multiplex PCR, and the TCRdb table lists in-frame clones only, not all of them. The sample lists about 60,000 clones, about 73% occurring once. In germline, CDR1 is SGHTS, CDR2 YDEGEE. J was trimmed by 4 bases and V by 3 bases; bases with no gene match: 5. This CDR3 has 15 residues. The sequence was obtained from an adult in good health and CMV-seropositive. This chain uses TRBV5-8 with TRBJ2-5; 11 bases map to TRBD2. The sample consisted of memory CD4+ T cells from blood. CDR3 coding DNA: TGTGCCAGCAGCTCCCTGACTAGCGGGATAGAGACCCAGTACTTC. Translating it yields CASSSLTSGIETQYF.